These T cell receptor beta chains were read from a single sample in a study of T cell repertoires in cytomegalovirus infection. TCRdb redid the calling of the reads with MiXCR, one entry per CDR3 protein. The sample shows almost 300,000 distinct CDR3 sequences, 8% to 10% of them seen only once. Material for sequencing was PBMCs. These receptors all stem from a human donor in good health (CMV status not recorded). Some clones in this sample may be carry-over from other donors' samples. Each CDR3 is given without its conserved first and last residue. Each record gives: J gene, V gene, CDR3 protein.

j_call: TRBJ1-5
v_call: TRBV10-3
cdr3_aa: AISEPGQGTGQPQH

j_call: TRBJ2-5
v_call: TRBV7-6
cdr3_aa: ASSLYPGETQY

j_call: TRBJ2-5
v_call: TRBV20-1
cdr3_aa: SAPRQGRETQY

j_call: TRBJ2-1
v_call: TRBV11-1
cdr3_aa: ASSSLPSSYNEQF

j_call: TRBJ2-3
v_call: TRBV27
cdr3_aa: ASRLETSTDTQY

j_call: TRBJ1-2
v_call: TRBV6-1
cdr3_aa: ASSYASVDGYT

j_call: TRBJ1-2
v_call: TRBV29-1
cdr3_aa: SVPSQGNYGYT

j_call: TRBJ1-2
v_call: TRBV7-9
cdr3_aa: ASSLADTYGYT

j_call: TRBJ2-2
v_call: TRBV28
cdr3_aa: ASSLGGQGSTGELF

j_call: TRBJ1-1
v_call: TRBV20-1
cdr3_aa: SAWQGTGGR

j_call: TRBJ1-1
v_call: TRBV4-3
cdr3_aa: ASSQEWRQNTEAF

j_call: TRBJ2-1
v_call: TRBV20-1
cdr3_aa: SLNVGGGGSYNEQF

j_call: TRBJ1-1
v_call: TRBV11-3
cdr3_aa: ASSRRGDTEAF

j_call: TRBJ2-1
v_call: TRBV11-1
cdr3_aa: ASSFGLAGRPSYNEQF

j_call: TRBJ1-5
v_call: TRBV29-1
cdr3_aa: SVGGDGNQPQH

j_call: TRBJ1-1
v_call: TRBV12-3/TRBV12-4
cdr3_aa: ASSLGGRVGTEAF

j_call: TRBJ2-3
v_call: TRBV14
cdr3_aa: ASSQMGLAGAKDTQY

j_call: TRBJ2-1
v_call: TRBV28
cdr3_aa: ASSVLAVQSSYNEQF

j_call: TRBJ2-7
v_call: TRBV2
cdr3_aa: ASMEFQWDEQY

j_call: TRBJ2-7
v_call: TRBV7-9
cdr3_aa: ASSLFGREQY

j_call: TRBJ1-5
v_call: TRBV20-1
cdr3_aa: SARDGGAQNQPQH

j_call: TRBJ1-2
v_call: TRBV20-1
cdr3_aa: SARDPHSLGSGYT

j_call: TRBJ2-2
v_call: TRBV7-3
cdr3_aa: ASSPQGTVTGELF

j_call: TRBJ1-2
v_call: TRBV29-1
cdr3_aa: SVEDPGEGYT

j_call: TRBJ2-2
v_call: TRBV7-9
cdr3_aa: ASSTYDGTSGELF

j_call: TRBJ1-5
v_call: TRBV7-6
cdr3_aa: ASSPIDIYQPQH

j_call: TRBJ1-1
v_call: TRBV9
cdr3_aa: ASSVGAGGHNTEAF

j_call: TRBJ2-7
v_call: TRBV7-8
cdr3_aa: ASSLLPGTGAYEQY

j_call: TRBJ2-5
v_call: TRBV19
cdr3_aa: ASSMTGENQETQY

j_call: TRBJ1-2
v_call: TRBV20-1
cdr3_aa: SASLQTNYGYT

j_call: TRBJ2-5
v_call: TRBV7-9
cdr3_aa: ASSPVPGQGTWETQY

j_call: TRBJ1-2
v_call: TRBV7-2
cdr3_aa: ASSWAGQGIYGYT

j_call: TRBJ1-2
v_call: TRBV5-1
cdr3_aa: ASSLFAAQDYGYT

j_call: TRBJ2-5
v_call: TRBV20-1
cdr3_aa: SAYGLGQETQY

j_call: TRBJ1-1
v_call: TRBV7-9
cdr3_aa: ASSLRQGDYTEAF

j_call: TRBJ2-1
v_call: TRBV7-2
cdr3_aa: ASRDSGGTVDEQF

j_call: TRBJ2-1
v_call: TRBV7-9
cdr3_aa: ASSLVSGQLANEQF

j_call: TRBJ1-3
v_call: TRBV7-8
cdr3_aa: ASSPRQSDNRLNSGNTIY

j_call: TRBJ2-1
v_call: TRBV19
cdr3_aa: ASSINGVSSYNEQF

j_call: TRBJ2-5
v_call: TRBV7-2
cdr3_aa: ASSLTSGGVQETQY

j_call: TRBJ2-5
v_call: TRBV29-1
cdr3_aa: SVEGGTGVQTQY

j_call: TRBJ2-6
v_call: TRBV29-1
cdr3_aa: SVAVTDEGISWGANVLT

j_call: TRBJ2-3
v_call: TRBV7-9
cdr3_aa: ASSRDAADTQY

j_call: TRBJ1-1
v_call: TRBV6-1
cdr3_aa: ASRDKRTGIVQVSEAF

j_call: TRBJ2-5
v_call: TRBV29-1
cdr3_aa: SVEGQGGQETQY

j_call: TRBJ2-5
v_call: TRBV28
cdr3_aa: ASSFDIEETQY

j_call: TRBJ2-3
v_call: TRBV20-1
cdr3_aa: SARVPSGTVTDTQY

j_call: TRBJ2-5
v_call: TRBV28
cdr3_aa: ASSLRGEEEETQY